This T cell receptor (beta chain) is drawn from a study of control samples from healthy donors and cancer patients. This table comes from immunoSEQ multiplex PCR, and its TCRdb copy is limited to in-frame clones, with some not included. Of about 120,000 clones listed, 70% to 90% were seen once; the top ten hold approximately 37%. In this sample, this clone turned up once. Source material: blood. This clonotype was sampled from a man in his fifties or sixties in good health.

The CDR3 sequence: CASPPRQGLNTEAFF. CDR3 DNA sequence: TGTGCCAGTCCTCCCCGCCAGGGGTTGAACACTGAAGCTTTCTTT. The V gene is TRBV19, the J gene TRBJ1-1; D is possibly TRBD1 (6 bases). The CDR3 contains 15 residues. The germline gives CDR1 LNHDA, CDR2 SQIVND (reference sequence). The germline V and J ends were trimmed by 8 bases and 0 bases, with 16 bases remaining between them. The full variable domain, in which reference TRBV19 and TRBJ1-1 provide the parts outside the CDR3, is DGGITQSPKYLFRKEGQNVTLSCEQNLNHDAMYWYRQDPGQGLRLIYYSQIVNDFQKGDIAEGYSVSREKKESFPLTVTSAQKNPTAFYLCASPPRQGLNTEAFFGQGTRLTVV.